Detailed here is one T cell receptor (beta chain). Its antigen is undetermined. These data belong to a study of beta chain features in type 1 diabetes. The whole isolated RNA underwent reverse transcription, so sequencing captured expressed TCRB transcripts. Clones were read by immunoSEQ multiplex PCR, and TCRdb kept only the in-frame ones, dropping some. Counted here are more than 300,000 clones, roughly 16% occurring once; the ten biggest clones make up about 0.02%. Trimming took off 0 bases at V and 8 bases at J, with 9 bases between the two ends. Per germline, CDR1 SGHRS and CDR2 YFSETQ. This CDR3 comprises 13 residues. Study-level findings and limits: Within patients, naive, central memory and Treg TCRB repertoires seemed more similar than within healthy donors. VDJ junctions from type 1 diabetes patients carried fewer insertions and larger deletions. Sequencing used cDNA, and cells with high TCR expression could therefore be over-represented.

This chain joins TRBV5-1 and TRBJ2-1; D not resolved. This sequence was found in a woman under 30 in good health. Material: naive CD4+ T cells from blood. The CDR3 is CASSLESVDEQFF. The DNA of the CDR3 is TGCGCCAGCAGCTTGGAAAGTGTAGATGAGCAGTTCTTC. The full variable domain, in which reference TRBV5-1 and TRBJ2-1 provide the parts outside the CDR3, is KAGVTQTPRYLIKTRGQQVTLSCSPISGHRSVSWYQQTPGQGLQFLFEYFSETQRNKGNFPGRFSGRQFSNSRSEMNVSTLELGDSALYLCASSLESVDEQFFGPGTRLTVL.